Given below is one T cell receptor beta chain in context. This sample is part of a study of blood T cell repertoires in COVID-19. Per the original data handling: Nucleated cell counts were estimated from reference gene primer amplification. Generated by immunoSEQ multiplex PCR, the TCRdb table keeps only in-frame clones and is missing some. V, J and clone size were drawn from that table, and D and trimming were deduced from the DNA. The sample includes roughly 87,000 clones, 86% of them seen just once. Germline V gives CDR1 MDHEN, CDR2 SYDVKM. V was pared by 0 bases and J by 11 bases, with 13 bases between. The CDR3 contains 13 residues.

The TCR originated in a human donor in a cohort sampled during active COVID-19. The J gene is TRBJ1-1, the V gene TRBV28, with a tentative D call TRBD1 (5 bases). The sequencing input was peripheral blood. CDR3 loop: CASSLWQGKDAFF. The CDR3 DNA is TGTGCCAGCAGTTTATGGCAGGGAAAAGATGCTTTCTTT.